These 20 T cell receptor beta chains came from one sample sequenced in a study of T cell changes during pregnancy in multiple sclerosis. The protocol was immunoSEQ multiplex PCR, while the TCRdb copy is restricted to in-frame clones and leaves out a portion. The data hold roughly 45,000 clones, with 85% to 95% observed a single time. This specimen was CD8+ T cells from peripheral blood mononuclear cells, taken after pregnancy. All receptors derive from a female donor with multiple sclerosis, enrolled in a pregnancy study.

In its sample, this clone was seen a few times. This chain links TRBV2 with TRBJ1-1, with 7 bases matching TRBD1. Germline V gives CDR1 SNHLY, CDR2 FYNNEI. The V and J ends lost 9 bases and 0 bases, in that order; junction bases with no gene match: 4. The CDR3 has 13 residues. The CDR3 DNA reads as TGTGCCAGAGGGACAGCTATGAACACTGAAGCTTTCTTT. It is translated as CARGTAMNTEAFF.

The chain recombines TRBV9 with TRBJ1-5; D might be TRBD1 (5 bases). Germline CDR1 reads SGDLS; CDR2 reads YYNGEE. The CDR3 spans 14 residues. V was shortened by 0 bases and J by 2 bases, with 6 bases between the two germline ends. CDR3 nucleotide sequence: TGTGCCAGCAGCGTAGGGGGCGGCAATCAGCCCCAGCATTTT. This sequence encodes CASSVGGGNQPQHF.

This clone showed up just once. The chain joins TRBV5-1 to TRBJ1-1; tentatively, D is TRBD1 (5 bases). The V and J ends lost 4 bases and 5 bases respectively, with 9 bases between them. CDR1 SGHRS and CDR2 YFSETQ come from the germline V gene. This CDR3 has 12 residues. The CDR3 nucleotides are TGCGCCAGCAGCCACGGGGGTACTGAAGCTTTCTTT. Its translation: CASSHGGTEAFF.

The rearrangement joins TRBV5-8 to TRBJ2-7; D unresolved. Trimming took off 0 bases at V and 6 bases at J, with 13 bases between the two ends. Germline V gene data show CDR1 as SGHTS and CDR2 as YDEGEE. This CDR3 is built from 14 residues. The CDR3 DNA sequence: TGTGCCAGCAGCTTGGAACTATTCAGAAGCGAGCAGTACTTC. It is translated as CASSLELFRSEQYF.

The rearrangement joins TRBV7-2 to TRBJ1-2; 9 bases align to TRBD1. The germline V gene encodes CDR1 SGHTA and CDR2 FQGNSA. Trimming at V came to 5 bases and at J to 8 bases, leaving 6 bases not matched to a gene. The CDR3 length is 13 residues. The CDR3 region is CASSRTGDGGYTF. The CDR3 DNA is TGTGCCAGCAGCCGGACAGGGGACGGGGGCTACACCTTC.

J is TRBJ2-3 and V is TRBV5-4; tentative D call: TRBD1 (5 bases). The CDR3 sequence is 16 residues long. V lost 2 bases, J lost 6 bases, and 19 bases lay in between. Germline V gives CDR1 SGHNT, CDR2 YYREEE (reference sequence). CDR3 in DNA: TGTGCCAGCAGCTTAGACAGTGGAACGATGAGGGATACGCAGTATTTT. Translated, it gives CASSLDSGTMRDTQYF.

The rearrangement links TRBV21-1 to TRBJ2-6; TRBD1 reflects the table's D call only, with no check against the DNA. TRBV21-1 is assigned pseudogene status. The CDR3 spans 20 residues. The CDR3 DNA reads TGTGCCAGCAGCAATCGGGACACGAGCAAAATGAGCTCTGGGGCCAACGTCCTGACTTTC. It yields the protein CASSNRDTSKMSSGANVLTF.

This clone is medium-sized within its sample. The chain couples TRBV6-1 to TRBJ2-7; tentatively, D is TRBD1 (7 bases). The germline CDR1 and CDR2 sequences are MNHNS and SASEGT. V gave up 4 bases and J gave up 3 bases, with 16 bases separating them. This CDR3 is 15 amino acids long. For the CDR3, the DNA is TGTGCCAGCAGTGTAACAGGGGAGGTATACTACGAGCAGTACTTC. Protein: CASSVTGEVYYEQYF.

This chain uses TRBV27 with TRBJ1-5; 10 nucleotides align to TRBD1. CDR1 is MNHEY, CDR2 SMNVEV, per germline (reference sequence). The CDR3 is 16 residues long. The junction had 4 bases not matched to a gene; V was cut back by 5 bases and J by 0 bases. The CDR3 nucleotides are TGTGCCAGCAGTAACGGACAGGGGGATAGCAATCAGCCCCAGCATTTT. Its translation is CASSNGQGDSNQPQHF.

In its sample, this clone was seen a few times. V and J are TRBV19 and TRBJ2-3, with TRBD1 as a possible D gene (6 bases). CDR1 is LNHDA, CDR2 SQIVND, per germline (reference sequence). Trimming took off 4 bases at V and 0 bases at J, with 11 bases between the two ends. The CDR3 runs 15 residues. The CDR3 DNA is TGTGCCAGTAGTAGATTGGACAGTAGCACAGATACGCAGTATTTT. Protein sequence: CASSRLDSSTDTQYF.

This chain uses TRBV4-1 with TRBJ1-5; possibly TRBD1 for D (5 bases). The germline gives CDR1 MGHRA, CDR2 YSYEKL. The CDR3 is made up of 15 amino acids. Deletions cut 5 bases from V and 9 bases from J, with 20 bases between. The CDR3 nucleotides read TGCGCCAGCAGCTACACTCCGCAGGCTCAGGGGCCCCAGCATTTT. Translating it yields CASSYTPQAQGPQHF.

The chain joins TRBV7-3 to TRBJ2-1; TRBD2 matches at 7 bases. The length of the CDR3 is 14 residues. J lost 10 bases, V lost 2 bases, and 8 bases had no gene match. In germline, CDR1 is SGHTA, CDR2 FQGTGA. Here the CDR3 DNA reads TGTGCCAGCAGCTTAGTGGGGGGGGACCTAGAGCAGTTCTTC. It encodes CASSLVGGDLEQFF. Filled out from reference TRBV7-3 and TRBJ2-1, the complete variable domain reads GAGVSQTPSNKVTEKGKYVELRCDPISGHTALYWYRQSLGQGPEFLIYFQGTGAADDSGLPNDRFFAVRPEGSVSTLKIQRTERGDSAVYLCASSLVGGDLEQFFGPGTRLTVL.

The CDR3 nucleotides are TGTGCCAGCAGCTTAGCGTCTATCCAATCGGGGGACACTGAAGCTTTCTTT. This translates into CASSLASIQSGDTEAFF. This chain links TRBV7-8 with TRBJ1-1, with TRBD1 as a possible D gene (5 bases). Trimming removed 0 bases at V and 3 bases at J, with 17 bases between. There are 17 residues in the CDR3. Germline V gene sequence: CDR1 SGHVS, CDR2 FQNEAQ.

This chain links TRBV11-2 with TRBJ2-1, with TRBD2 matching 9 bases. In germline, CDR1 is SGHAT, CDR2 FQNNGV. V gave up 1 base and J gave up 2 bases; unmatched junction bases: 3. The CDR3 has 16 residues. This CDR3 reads CASSLVSGGPYNEQFF. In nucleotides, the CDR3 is TGTGCCAGCAGCTTAGTTAGCGGGGGCCCCTACAATGAGCAGTTCTTC.

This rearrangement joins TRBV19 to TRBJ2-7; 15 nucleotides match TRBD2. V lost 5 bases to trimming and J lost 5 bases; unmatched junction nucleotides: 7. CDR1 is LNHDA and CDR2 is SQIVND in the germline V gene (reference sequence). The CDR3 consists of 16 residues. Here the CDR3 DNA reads TGTGCCAGTAGTGTCGGACTAGCGGGGGGGCTGGACGAGCAGTACTTC. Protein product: CASSVGLAGGLDEQYF.

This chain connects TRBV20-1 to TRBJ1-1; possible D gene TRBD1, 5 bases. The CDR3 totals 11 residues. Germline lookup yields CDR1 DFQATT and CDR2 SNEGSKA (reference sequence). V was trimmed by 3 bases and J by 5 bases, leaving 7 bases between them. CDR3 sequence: CSARKGTEAFF. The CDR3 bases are TGCAGTGCTAGGAAGGGGACTGAAGCTTTCTTT.

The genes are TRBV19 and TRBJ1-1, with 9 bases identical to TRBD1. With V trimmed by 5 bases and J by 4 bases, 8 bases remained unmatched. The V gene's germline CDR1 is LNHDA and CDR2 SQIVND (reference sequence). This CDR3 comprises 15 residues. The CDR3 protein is CASSPWTGVGTEAFF. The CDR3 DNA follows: TGTGCCAGTAGTCCCTGGACAGGGGTGGGCACTGAAGCTTTCTTT.

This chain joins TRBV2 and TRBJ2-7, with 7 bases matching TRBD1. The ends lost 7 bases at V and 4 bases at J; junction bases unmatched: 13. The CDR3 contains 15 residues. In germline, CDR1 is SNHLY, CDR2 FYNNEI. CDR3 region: CASTGQVFGFYEQYF. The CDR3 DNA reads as TGTGCCAGCACTGGACAGGTTTTCGGCTTTTACGAGCAGTACTTC.

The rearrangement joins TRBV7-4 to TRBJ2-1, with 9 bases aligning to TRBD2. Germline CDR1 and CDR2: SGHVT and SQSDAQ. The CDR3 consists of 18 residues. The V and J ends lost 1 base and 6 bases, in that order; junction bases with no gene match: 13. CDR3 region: CASSLVRVERGVCNEQFF. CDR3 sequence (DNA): TGTGCCAGCAGCTTAGTGCGCGTGGAGCGGGGGGTGTGCAATGAGCAGTTCTTC.

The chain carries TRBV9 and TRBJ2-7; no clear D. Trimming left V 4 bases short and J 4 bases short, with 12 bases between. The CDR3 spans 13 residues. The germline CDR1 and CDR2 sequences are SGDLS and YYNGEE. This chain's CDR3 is CASSPKNGYEQYF. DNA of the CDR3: TGTGCCAGCAGCCCCAAAAACGGGTACGAGCAGTACTTC. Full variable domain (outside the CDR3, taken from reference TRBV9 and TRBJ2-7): DSGVTQTPKHLITATGQRVTLRCSPRSGDLSVYWYQQSLDQGLQFLIQYYNGEERAKGNILERFSAQQFPDLHSELNLSSLELGDSALYFCASSPKNGYEQYFGPGTRLTVT.